This T cell receptor beta chain stems from a study of ipilimumab plus nivolumab after autologous stem cell transplantation. CDR3 size: 14 residues. CDR1 is MNHEY, CDR2 SMNVEV, per germline (reference sequence). V lost 2 bases to trimming and J lost 1 base, with 8 bases between them. Patients got ipilimumab 1 mg/kg beginning 14 to 28 days post-transplant. Sequencing used immunoSEQ multiplex PCR; TCRdb keeps in-frame clones, though not all of them. This table holds some 87,000 clones, 83% found once. This TCR derives from a male donor with diffuse large B-cell lymphoma. The source was PBMCs, collected in a trial of ipilimumab plus nivolumab as post-transplant consolidation. The chain joins TRBV27 to TRBJ1-1; D ambiguous. The CDR3 nucleotides read TGTGCCAGCAGTTTAGGATACGGGAACACTGAAGCTTTCTTT. It encodes CASSLGYGNTEAFF.